Following are 12 T cell receptor beta chains from one sample sequenced in a study of cytomegalovirus exposure and HLA in healthy donors. Using immunoSEQ multiplex PCR, the repertoire was profiled, and TCRdb retains in-frame clones only, with some absent. The sample lists more than 95,000 clones; 70% to 90% were seen once. Sequences were obtained from PBMCs. All receptors derive from a man between 18 and 29 years old in good health and CMV-seropositive.

The chain is built from TRBV5-8 and TRBJ1-5; D might be TRBD1 (6 bases). CDR1 and CDR2 from the germline V gene are SGHTS and YDEGEE. The CDR3 contains 15 residues. Trimming shortened V by 4 bases and J by 4 bases, and 15 bases separated the two germline ends. The CDR3 bases are TGTGCCAGCAGCCCCCGCGGGGGCTTGAATCAGCCCCAGCATTTT. Translating it yields CASSPRGGLNQPQHF. Combining the CDR3 with reference TRBV5-8 and TRBJ1-5 gives the whole variable domain EAGVTQSPTHLIKTRGQQATLRCSPISGHTSVYWYQQALGLGLQFLLWYDEGEERNRGNFPPRFSGRQFPNYSSELNVNALELEDSALYLCASSPRGGLNQPQHFGDGTRLSIL.

This chain connects TRBV7-8 to TRBJ2-6; a possible D gene is TRBD1 (5 bases). This CDR3 comprises 15 residues. Trimming pared 7 bases from V and 0 bases from J, leaving 10 bases between. Germline CDR1 SGHVS, CDR2 FQNEAQ. Here the CDR3 reads CASKLRGSGANVLTF. DNA for the CDR3: TGTGCCAGCAAACTAAGGGGCTCTGGGGCCAACGTCCTGACTTTC.

The V and J genes are TRBV11-1 and TRBJ1-1; TRBD1 matches at 7 bases. Per germline, CDR1 SGHAT and CDR2 FQDESV (reference sequence). The CDR3 totals 15 residues. V dropped 3 bases and J dropped 4; count of bases not matched to a gene: 8. Written as DNA, the CDR3 is TGTGCCAGCAGCTTCGACCGGGACAGCAGCACTGAAGCTTTCTTT. This encodes CASSFDRDSSTEAFF.

The CDR3 DNA reads as TGTGCCAGCGGTCGGAGAGGGAATCAGCCCCAGCATTTT. It translates to CASGRRGNQPQHF. The chain carries TRBV6-5 and TRBJ1-5; D unresolved. The V and J ends lost 8 bases and 4 bases respectively, with 12 bases between them. The germline V gene encodes CDR1 MNHEY and CDR2 SVGAGI. The CDR3 loop spans 13 amino acids.

In regard to this clone: The sample has other DNA sequences that encode this CDR3 too. This sequence joins TRBV9 and TRBJ1-5; 8 bases agree with TRBD1. The germline CDR1 and CDR2 sequences are SGDLS and YYNGEE. V trimming: 0 bases; J trimming: 1 base; junction bases outside the gene matches: 0. CDR3 size: 15 residues. The CDR3 region is CASSVGTGSNQPQHF. The CDR3 nucleotides are TGTGCCAGCAGCGTAGGGACAGGGAGCAATCAGCCCCAGCATTTT.

The rearrangement joins TRBV7-9 to TRBJ1-1; 10 nucleotides match TRBD1. This CDR3 is 16 amino acids long. Germline values: CDR1 SEHNR, CDR2 FQNEAQ (reference sequence). V lost 3 bases, J lost 7 bases, and 11 bases stayed unmatched. The CDR3 protein is CASSFLRGTGVGEAFF. The DNA for the CDR3 is TGTGCCAGCAGCTTCCTCCGGGGGACAGGGGTGGGTGAAGCTTTCTTT. The complete variable domain, with remaining parts taken from reference TRBV7-9 and TRBJ1-1, reads DTGVSQNPRHKITKRGQNVTFRCDPISEHNRLYWYRQTLGQGPEFLTYFQNEAQLEKSRLLSDRFSAERPKGSFSTLEIQRTEQGDSAMYLCASSFLRGTGVGEAFFGQGTRLTVV.

This CDR3 is CASSADRTYNSPLHF. CDR3 DNA: TGTGCCAGCAGCGCCGACAGGACCTATAATTCACCCCTCCACTTT. V gene TRBV6-5 combines with J gene TRBJ1-6; the D gene is possibly TRBD1 (6 bases). The V end lost 6 bases, the J end lost 2 bases, and 11 bases lay between the germline ends. The CDR3 contains 15 residues. The germline CDR1 and CDR2 sequences are MNHEY and SVGAGI.

V is TRBV6-1 and J is TRBJ2-5, with 9 bases lining up with TRBD1. V gave up 7 bases and J gave up 5 bases; unmatched junction bases: 8. There are 14 residues in the CDR3. CDR1 MNHNS and CDR2 SASEGT come from the germline V gene. The CDR3 sequence: CASTPGQGRETQYF. For the CDR3, the DNA is TGTGCCAGCACCCCGGGACAGGGAAGGGAGACCCAGTACTTC.

The CDR3 DNA sequence: TGTGCCAGCAGGTTAACTAGCGTCTCCTACAATGAGCAGTTCTTC. Translating gives CASRLTSVSYNEQFF. The chain is built from TRBV6-1 and TRBJ2-1; TRBD2 agrees at 7 bases. The CDR3 length is 15 residues. J lost 0 bases, V lost 6 bases, and 5 bases had no gene match. Germline V lookup: CDR1 MNHNS, CDR2 SASEGT.

The chain recombines TRBV7-8 with TRBJ1-4, with TRBD1 identical over 7 bases. The CDR3 totals 14 residues. Trimming took 1 base from V and 7 from J; bases not matched to a gene: 3. Germline CDR1 reads SGHVS; CDR2 reads FQNEAQ. The CDR3 loop is CASSLGQGGEKLFF. DNA for the CDR3: TGTGCCAGCAGCTTAGGACAGGGAGGTGAAAAACTGTTTTTT.

V gene TRBV27 combines with J gene TRBJ2-4, with 8 bases identical to TRBD2. V was pared by 0 bases and J by 10 bases, with 8 bases of the junction left unmatched. Looked up from germline, CDR1 is MNHEY and CDR2 is SMNVEV (reference sequence). The CDR3 has 15 residues. The CDR3 DNA sequence: TGTGCCAGCAGTTTATCGGCGGGAGGCCGCCCTATTCAGTACTTC. This gives the protein CASSLSAGGRPIQYF.

In its sample, this clone was seen once. The chain is built from TRBV6-1 and TRBJ2-7; 9 bases are a match to TRBD1. CDR1 MNHNS and CDR2 SASEGT come from the germline V gene. V lost 7 bases, J lost 4 bases, and 8 bases stayed unmatched. This CDR3 is built from 14 residues. CDR3 sequence (DNA): TGTGCCAGCACCTGGACAGGGGTCAGTTACGAGCAGTACTTC. This translates into CASTWTGVSYEQYF.